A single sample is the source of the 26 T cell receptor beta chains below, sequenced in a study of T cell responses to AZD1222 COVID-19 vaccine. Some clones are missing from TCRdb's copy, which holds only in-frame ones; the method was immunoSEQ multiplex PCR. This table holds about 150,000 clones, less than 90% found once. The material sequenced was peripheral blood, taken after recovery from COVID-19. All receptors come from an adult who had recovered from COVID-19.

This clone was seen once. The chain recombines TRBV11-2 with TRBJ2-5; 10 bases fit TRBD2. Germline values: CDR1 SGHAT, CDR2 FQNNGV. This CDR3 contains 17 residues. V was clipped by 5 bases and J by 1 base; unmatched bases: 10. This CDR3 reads CASSRGPGLASQETQYF. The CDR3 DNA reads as TGTGCCAGCAGCAGGGGCCCGGGACTAGCGTCCCAAGAGACCCAGTACTTC.

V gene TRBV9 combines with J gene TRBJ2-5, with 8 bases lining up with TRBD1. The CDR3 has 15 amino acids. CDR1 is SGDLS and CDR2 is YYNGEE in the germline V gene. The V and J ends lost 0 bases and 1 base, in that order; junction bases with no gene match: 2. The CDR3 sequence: CASSVGTGGQETQYF. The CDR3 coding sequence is TGTGCCAGCAGCGTAGGTACAGGGGGCCAAGAGACCCAGTACTTC.

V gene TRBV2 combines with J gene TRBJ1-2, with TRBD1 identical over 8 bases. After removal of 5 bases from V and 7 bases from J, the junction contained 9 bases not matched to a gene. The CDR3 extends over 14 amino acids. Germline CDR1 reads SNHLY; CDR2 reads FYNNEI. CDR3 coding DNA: TGTGCCAGCAGTTTGACAGGGGACCCCGCTGGCTACACCTTC. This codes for CASSLTGDPAGYTF. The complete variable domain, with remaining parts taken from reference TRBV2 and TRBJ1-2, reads EPEVTQTPSHQVTQMGQEVILRCVPISNHLYFYWYRQILGQKVEFLVSFYNNEISEKSEIFDDQFSVERPDGSNFTLKIRSTKLEDSAMYFCASSLTGDPAGYTFGSGTRLTVV.

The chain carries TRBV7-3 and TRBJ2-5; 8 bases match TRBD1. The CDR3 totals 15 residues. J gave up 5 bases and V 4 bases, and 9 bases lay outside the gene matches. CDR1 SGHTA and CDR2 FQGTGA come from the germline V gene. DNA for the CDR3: TGTGCCAGCAGCTCCCTCGGAGGACAGGGTGAGACCCAGTACTTC. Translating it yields CASSSLGGQGETQYF.

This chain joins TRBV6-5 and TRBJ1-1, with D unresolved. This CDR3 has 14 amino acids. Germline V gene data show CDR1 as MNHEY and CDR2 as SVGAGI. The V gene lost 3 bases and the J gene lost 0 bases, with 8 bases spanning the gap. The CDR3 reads CASSYDGVNTEAFF. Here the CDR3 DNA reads TGTGCCAGCAGTTATGACGGGGTGAACACTGAAGCTTTCTTT.

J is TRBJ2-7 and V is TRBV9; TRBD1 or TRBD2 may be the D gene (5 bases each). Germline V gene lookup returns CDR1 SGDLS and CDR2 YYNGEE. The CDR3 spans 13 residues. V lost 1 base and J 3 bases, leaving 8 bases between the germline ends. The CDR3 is CASSVSGGYEQYF. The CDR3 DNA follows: TGTGCCAGCAGCGTATCTGGGGGCTACGAGCAGTACTTC. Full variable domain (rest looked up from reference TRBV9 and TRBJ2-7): DSGVTQTPKHLITATGQRVTLRCSPRSGDLSVYWYQQSLDQGLQFLIQYYNGEERAKGNILERFSAQQFPDLHSELNLSSLELGDSALYFCASSVSGGYEQYFGPGTRLTVT.

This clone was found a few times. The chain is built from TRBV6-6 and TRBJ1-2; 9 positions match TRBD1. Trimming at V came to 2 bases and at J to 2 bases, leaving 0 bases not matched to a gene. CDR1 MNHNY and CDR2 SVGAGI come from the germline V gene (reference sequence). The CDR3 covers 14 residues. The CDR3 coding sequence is TGTGCCAGCAGTTACGGGACAGGGAACTATGGCTACACCTTC. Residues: CASSYGTGNYGYTF.

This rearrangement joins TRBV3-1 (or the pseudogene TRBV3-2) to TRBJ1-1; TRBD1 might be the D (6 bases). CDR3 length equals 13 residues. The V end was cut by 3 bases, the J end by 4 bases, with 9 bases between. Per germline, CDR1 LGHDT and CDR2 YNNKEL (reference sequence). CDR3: CASSQEGVTEAFF. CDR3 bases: TGTGCCAGCAGCCAGGAGGGGGTCACTGAAGCTTTCTTT.

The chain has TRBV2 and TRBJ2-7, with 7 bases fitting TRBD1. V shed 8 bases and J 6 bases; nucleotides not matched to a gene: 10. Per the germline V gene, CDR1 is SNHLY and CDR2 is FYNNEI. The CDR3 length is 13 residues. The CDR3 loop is CASQSQGYSEQYF. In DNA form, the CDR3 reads TGTGCCAGCCAGTCACAGGGGTACTCCGAGCAGTACTTC.

CDR3 in DNA: TGTGCCAGCAGCGGCCGTCAGAAATACGAGCAGTACTTC. Protein sequence: CASSGRQKYEQYF. The chain has TRBV7-9 and TRBJ2-7; no reliable D call. With 5 bases removed from V and 4 bases from J, the gap between germline ends came to 12 bases. The CDR3 is 13 amino acids. Germline-derived CDR1 and CDR2 are SEHNR and FQNEAQ (reference sequence).

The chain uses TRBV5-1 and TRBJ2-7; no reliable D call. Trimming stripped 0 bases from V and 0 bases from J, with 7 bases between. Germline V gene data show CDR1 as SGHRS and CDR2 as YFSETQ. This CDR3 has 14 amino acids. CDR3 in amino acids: CASSLGAVSYEQYF. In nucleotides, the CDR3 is TGCGCCAGCAGCTTGGGGGCAGTCTCCTACGAGCAGTACTTC.

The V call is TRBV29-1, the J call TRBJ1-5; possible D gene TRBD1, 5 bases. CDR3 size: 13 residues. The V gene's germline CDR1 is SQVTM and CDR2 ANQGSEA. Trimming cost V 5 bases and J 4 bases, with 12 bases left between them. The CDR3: CSVQEAGNQPQHF. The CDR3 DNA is TGCAGCGTTCAGGAGGCAGGGAATCAGCCCCAGCATTTT. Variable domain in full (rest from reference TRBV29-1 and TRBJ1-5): SAVISQKPSRDICQRGTSLTIQCQVDSQVTMMFWYRQQPGQSLTLIATANQGSEATYESGFVIDKFPISRPNLTFSTLTVSNMSPEDSSIYLCSVQEAGNQPQHFGDGTRLSIL.

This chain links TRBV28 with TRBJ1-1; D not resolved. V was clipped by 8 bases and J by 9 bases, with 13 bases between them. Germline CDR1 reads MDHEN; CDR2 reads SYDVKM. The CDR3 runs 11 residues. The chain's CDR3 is CASSGQAQAFF. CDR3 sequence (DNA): TGTGCCAGCTCCGGGCAGGCGCAAGCTTTCTTT.

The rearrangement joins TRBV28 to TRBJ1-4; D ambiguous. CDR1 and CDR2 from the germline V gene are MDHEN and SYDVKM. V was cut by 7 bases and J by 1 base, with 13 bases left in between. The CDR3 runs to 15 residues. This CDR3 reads CASTPAGRTNEKLFF. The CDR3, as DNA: TGTGCCAGCACCCCCGCTGGCAGAACTAATGAAAAACTGTTTTTT.

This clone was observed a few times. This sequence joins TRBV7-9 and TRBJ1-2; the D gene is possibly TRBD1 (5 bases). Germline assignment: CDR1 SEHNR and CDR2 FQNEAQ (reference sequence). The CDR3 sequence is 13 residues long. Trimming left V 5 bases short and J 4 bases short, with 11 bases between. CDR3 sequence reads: CASSPSGLYGYTF. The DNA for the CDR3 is TGTGCCAGCAGCCCTTCAGGGCTCTATGGCTACACCTTC.

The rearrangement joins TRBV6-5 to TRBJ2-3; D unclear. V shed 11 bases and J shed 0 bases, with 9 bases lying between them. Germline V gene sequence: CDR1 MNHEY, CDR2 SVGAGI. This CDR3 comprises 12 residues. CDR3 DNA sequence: TGTGCCGCGGCGGAGAGCACAGATACGCAGTATTTT. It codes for CAAAESTDTQYF.

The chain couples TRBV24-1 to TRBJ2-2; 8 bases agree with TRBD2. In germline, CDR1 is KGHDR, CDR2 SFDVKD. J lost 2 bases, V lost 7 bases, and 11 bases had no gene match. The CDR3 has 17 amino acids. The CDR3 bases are TGTGCCACCAGCGGGGCCAGCGGGGGCCTAAACACCGGGGAGCTGTTTTTT. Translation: CATSGASGGLNTGELFF.

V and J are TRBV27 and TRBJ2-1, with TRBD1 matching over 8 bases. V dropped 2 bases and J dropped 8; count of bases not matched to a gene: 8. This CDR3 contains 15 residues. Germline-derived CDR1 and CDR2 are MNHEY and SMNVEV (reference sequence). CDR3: CASSLRDRLEYEQFF. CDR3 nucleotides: TGTGCCAGCAGTTTACGGGACAGGTTGGAATATGAGCAGTTCTTC.

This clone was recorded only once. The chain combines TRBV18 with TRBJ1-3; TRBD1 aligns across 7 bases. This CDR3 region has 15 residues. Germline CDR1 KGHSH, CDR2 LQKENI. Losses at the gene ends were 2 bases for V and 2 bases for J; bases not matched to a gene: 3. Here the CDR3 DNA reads TGTGCCAGCTCACCAGGCCAGGGGGCTGGAAACACCATATATTTT. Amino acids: CASSPGQGAGNTIYF.

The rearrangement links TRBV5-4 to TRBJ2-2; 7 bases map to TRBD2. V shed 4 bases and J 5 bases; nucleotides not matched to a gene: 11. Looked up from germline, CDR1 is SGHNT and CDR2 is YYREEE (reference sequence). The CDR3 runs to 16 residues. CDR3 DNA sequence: TGTGCCAGCAGCGACCCGACTAGCCTCCATACCGGGGAGCTGTTTTTT. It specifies CASSDPTSLHTGELFF. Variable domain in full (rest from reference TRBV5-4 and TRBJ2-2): ETGVTQSPTHLIKTRGQQVTLRCSSQSGHNTVSWYQQALGQGPQFIFQYYREEENGRGNFPPRFSGLQFPNYSSELNVNALELDDSALYLCASSDPTSLHTGELFFGEGSRLTVL.

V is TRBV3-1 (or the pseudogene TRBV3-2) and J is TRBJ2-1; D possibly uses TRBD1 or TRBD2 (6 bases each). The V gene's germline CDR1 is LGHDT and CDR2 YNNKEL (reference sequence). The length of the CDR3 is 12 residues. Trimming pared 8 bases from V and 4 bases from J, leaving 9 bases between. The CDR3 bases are TGTGCCAGCGGAGGGGGGTACAATGAGCAGTTCTTC. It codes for CASGGGYNEQFF.

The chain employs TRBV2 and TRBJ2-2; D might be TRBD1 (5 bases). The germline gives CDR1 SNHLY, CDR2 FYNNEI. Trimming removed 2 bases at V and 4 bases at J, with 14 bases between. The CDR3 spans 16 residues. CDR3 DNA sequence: TGTGCCAGCAGTGAAAGGGTGACAGTTGGCACCGGGGAGCTGTTTTTT. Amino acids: CASSERVTVGTGELFF.

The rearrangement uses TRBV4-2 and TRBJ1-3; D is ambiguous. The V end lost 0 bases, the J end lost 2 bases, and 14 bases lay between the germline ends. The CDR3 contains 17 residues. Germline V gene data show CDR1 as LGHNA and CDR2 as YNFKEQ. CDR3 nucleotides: TGTGCCAGCAGCCAAGATGTCGAGGGAAGACCTGGAAACACCATATATTTT. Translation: CASSQDVEGRPGNTIYF.

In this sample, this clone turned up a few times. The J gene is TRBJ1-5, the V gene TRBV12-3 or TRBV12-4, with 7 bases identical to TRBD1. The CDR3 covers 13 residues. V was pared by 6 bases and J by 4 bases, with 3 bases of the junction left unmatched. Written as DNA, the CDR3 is TGTGCCAGCAGGGCGACAGGGAATCAGCCCCAGCATTTT. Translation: CASRATGNQPQHF.

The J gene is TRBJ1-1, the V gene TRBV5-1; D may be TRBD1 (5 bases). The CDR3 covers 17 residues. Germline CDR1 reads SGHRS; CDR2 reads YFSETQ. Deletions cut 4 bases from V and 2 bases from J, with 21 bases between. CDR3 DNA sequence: TGCGCCAGCAGCCCCGGAAGGCCAGGGTTGTTCAACACTGAAGCTTTCTTT. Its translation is CASSPGRPGLFNTEAFF.

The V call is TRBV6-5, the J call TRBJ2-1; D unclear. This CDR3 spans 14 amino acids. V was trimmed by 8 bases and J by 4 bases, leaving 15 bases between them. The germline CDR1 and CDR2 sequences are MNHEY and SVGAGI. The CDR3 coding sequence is TGTGCCAGCGGTCCTACGCAAGGGTACAATGAGCAGTTCTTC. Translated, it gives CASGPTQGYNEQFF.